This entry is about one TCR beta chain. The antigen it recognizes is unknown. Nothing much larger sits one base from this clone, and base qualities are not available. CDR1 and CDR2, looked up from the germline V gene, are MGHRA and YSYEKL. The CDR3 numbers 15 residues from cysteine through phenylalanine. Of the read, only the CDR3 DNA is kept; its 45 bases are in frame from base 1. V lost 4 bases and J lost 4 bases; the stretch between them is 14 bases long. The data belong to a study of blood T cells in healthy people across ages (dated by TCRdb to 2015 to 2017). At the level of the whole study: In model experiments, roughly one uniquely barcoded TCR beta cDNA molecule per two T cells was captured by template switching. The study measured age-related changes in TCR beta repertoire diversity using deep sequencing normalized with unique cDNA molecular identifiers. Donors were grouped into four age groups: young (average 16 years), middle-aged (roughly 38), aged (around 56) and long-lived (approximately 82). To avoid experimental bias, donors of different ages were randomly spread across the sequencing lanes. The study analyzed two additional independent replicas of 1 million unique cDNA reads from the same blood draw for two donors, one aged 18 to 29 and one aged 80 or older. General study outcomes and caveats: Observed TCR beta diversity per million T cells fell roughly linearly with age, and a significant reduction was already apparent by age roughly 41. The percentage of naive T cells measured by flow cytometry correlated strongly with observed TCR beta diversity. Estimates of total diversity based on one million sequenced T cells were considered lower bounds and underestimates. Compared with the aged group, more naive CD4+ T cells, fewer expanded clones and increased TCR diversity were shown by the long-lived group, suggesting age selection. Donor CMV infection status was unknown, potentially confounding age-related changes in expanded clonotypes. Since profiling was done on bulk unsorted PBMCs, naive and antigen-experienced compartments could not be conclusively compared.

The library was made by 5' RACE. The reads were generated on an Illumina HiSeq 2500. A second PCR of roughly 6 to 12 cycles was run with a J-beta primer mix and a sample-barcoded 5' primer. A template-switch 5' adaptor carrying 12 random nucleotides introduced a unique molecular identifier onto each TCR beta cDNA molecule. Each sample yielded at least 2.5 million CDR3-containing paired-end reads. First-strand cDNA synthesis was performed from all RNA using the Mint cDNA synthesis kit, with priming by a TRBC-specific oligonucleotide. Following uracil-DNA glycosylase treatment, a first 18-cycle PCR with universal primers M1SS and BC2_uni_R was performed on all cDNA. In the paper's pipeline: For normalization, 1 million high-quality reads were randomly selected from each sample, with every read carrying a distinct molecular identifier. Reads sharing molecular identifiers were discarded rather than binned into consensus sequences. CDR3 identification, clonotype clustering and error correction used MiTCR with a Q25 quality threshold and the strictest error-elimination algorithm. A nonparametric unseen species model using Euler transformation provided a lower-bound estimate of total TCR beta diversity. In-frame beta chains were kept once TCRdb had trimmed the public reads at Q25 with fastp and called clones with MiXCR. Records with the same CDR3 protein are collapsed into one entry carrying the most frequent genes and DNA. The authors' filters were not applied to this entry. The sample table contains about 670,000 distinct CDR3 sequences; only one count was recorded for approximately 40% of them. The ten biggest clones cover around 30% of the sample.

Systemically healthy Caucasian individuals from Russia, 39 in total and aged about 6 to 100 years, were included as donors. About 10 milliliters of peripheral blood were collected from each donor into EDTA-treated Vacutainer tubes. Ficoll-Paque density-gradient centrifugation was used to isolate PBMCs, with at least 6 million per sample. Trizol reagent was used to extract total RNA from PBMCs, with at least 5.5 micrograms per sample. For every donor, flow cytometry on a PBMC aliquot measured the percentage of naive CD45RAhigh/CD27high T cells. The receptor's source is an elderly man in good health. The sequencing sample was made of blood. This sequence uses TRBV4-1 and TRBJ2-1; D gene: possibly TRBD2, on 5 matching bases. The CDR3 has the sequence CASSRTRDRYNEQFF. The DNA is as follows: TGCGCCAGCAGCCGAACTAGGGATAGATACAATGAGCAGTTCTTC.